This TCR beta chain was identified during a study of tumor and adjacent non-tumor tissue in lung cancer. Study details: There were 11 to 13 adenocarcinoma, a couple of squamous cell carcinoma and 1 small cell lung cancer cases. On average, productive TCRbeta reads reached about 4.17 million per sample.

To note about this clonotype: Its matching antigen is unknown.

No cell sorting was done before RNA was extracted from the tissue. Study conclusions and caveats: Normal lung showed higher cumulative top 100 clone frequency than tumor. Shorter survival was associated with higher TCR diversity in tumors.

A modified ARM-PCR protocol with three rounds of nested PCR amplified TCRbeta. One entry per CDR3 protein, called by TCRdb with MiXCR from the multiplex PCR reads. The repertoire holds 65,000 to 90,000 distinct CDR3 sequences, with approximately 68% as singletons. CDR3 length: 13 amino acids. V lost 10 bases, J lost 5 bases, and 16 bases lay in between. Input material: lung tumor tissue. This TCR derives from a woman in her 70s with non-small cell lung cancer. The chain is built from TRBV12-3 or TRBV12-4 and TRBJ2-3, with D possibly matching TRBD2 (5 bases). The CDR3 nucleotides are TGTGCCAACAATACGACTACGGGAGATACGCAGTATTTT. It specifies CANNTTTGDTQYF.